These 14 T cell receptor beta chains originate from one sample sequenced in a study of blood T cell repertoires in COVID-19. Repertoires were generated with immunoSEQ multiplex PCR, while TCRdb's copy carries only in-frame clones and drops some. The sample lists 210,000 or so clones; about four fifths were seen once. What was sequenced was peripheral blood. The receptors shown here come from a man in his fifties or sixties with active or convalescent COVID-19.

The CDR3 DNA is TGTGCCAGCGGGACAGGGGCAACAGATACGCAGTATTTT. Translated, it gives CASGTGATDTQYF. The rearrangement uses TRBV7-9 and TRBJ2-3; 10 bases are a match to TRBD1. The CDR3 contains 13 residues. The J segment lost 3 bases and the V segment lost 8 bases, leaving 2 bases of the junction unmatched. Germline CDR1 and CDR2: SEHNR and FQNEAQ (reference sequence). The variable domain in full, with the rest retrieved from reference TRBV7-9 and TRBJ2-3, is DTGVSQNPRHKITKRGQNVTFRCDPISEHNRLYWYRQTLGQGPEFLTYFQNEAQLEKSRLLSDRFSAERPKGSFSTLEIQRTEQGDSAMYLCASGTGATDTQYFGPGTRLTVL.

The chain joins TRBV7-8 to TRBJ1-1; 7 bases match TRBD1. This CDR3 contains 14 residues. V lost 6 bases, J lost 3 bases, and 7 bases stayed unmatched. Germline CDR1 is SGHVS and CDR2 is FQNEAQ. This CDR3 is CASRTGAEDTEAFF. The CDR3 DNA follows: TGTGCCAGCAGAACAGGGGCCGAGGACACTGAAGCTTTCTTT.

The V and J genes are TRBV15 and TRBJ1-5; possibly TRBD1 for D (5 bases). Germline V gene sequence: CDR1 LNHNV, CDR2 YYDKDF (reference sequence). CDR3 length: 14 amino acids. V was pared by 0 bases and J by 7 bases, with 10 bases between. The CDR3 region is CATSRDWQGQPQHF. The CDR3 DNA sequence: TGTGCCACCAGCAGAGATTGGCAGGGCCAGCCCCAGCATTTT. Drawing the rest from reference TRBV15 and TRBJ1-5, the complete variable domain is DAMVIQNPRYQVTQFGKPVTLSCSQTLNHNVMYWYQQKSSQAPKLLFHYYDKDFNNEADTPDNFQSRRPNTSFCFLDIRSPGLGDTAMYLCATSRDWQGQPQHFGDGTRLSIL.

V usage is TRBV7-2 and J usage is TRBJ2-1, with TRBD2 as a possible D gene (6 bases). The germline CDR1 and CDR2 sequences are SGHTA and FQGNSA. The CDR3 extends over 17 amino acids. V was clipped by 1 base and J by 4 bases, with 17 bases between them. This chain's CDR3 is CASSLGAALASYNEQFF. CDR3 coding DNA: TGTGCCAGCAGCTTAGGGGCGGCACTAGCATCATACAATGAGCAGTTCTTC.

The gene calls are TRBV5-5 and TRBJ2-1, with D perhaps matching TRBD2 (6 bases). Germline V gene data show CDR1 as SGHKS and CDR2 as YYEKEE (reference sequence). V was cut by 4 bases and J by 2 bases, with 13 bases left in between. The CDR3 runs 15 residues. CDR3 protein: CASSPRRGPYNEQFF. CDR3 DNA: TGTGCCAGCAGCCCCCGGCGGGGACCCTACAATGAGCAGTTCTTC.

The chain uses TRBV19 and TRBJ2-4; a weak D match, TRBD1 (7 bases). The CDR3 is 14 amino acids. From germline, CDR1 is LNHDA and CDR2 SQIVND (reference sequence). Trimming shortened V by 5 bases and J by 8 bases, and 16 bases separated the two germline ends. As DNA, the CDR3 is TGTGCCAGTAGTTCAGGGGGGCTCCCGGACATTCAGTACTTC. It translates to CASSSGGLPDIQYF.

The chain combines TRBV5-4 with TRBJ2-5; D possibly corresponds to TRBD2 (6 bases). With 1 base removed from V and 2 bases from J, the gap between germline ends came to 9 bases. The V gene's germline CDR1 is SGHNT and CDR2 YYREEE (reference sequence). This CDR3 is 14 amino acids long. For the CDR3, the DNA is TGTGCCAGCAGCTTGATCGGGGGTCAAGAGACCCAGTACTTC. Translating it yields CASSLIGGQETQYF.

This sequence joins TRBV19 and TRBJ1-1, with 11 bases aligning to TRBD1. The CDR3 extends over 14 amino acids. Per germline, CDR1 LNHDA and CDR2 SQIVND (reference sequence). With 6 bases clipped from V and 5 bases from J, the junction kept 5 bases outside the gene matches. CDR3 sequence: CASRMGQGGTEAFF. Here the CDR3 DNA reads TGTGCCAGTAGAATGGGACAGGGGGGAACTGAAGCTTTCTTT.

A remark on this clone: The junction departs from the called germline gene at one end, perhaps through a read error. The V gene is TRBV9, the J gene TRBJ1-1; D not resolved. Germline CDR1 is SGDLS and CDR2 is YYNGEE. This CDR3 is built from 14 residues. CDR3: CASSSQNGREDSTF. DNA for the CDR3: TGTGCCAGCAGCTCTCAGAACGGTCGGGAAGACTCGACATTT.

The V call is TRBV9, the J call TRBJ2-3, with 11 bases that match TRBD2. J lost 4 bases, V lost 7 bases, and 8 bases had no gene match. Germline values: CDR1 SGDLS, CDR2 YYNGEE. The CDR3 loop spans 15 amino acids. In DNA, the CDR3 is TGTGCCAGCGGAACCCTAGCGGGGGGATCAGATACGCAGTATTTT. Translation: CASGTLAGGSDTQYF.

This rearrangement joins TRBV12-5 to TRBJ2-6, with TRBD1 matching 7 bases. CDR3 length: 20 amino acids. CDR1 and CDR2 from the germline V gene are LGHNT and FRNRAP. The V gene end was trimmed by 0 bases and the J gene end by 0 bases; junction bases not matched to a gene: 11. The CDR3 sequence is CASGLVLERDSSSGANVLTF. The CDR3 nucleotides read TGTGCTAGTGGTTTGGTACTGGAGAGGGACAGTAGCTCTGGGGCCAACGTCCTGACTTTC.

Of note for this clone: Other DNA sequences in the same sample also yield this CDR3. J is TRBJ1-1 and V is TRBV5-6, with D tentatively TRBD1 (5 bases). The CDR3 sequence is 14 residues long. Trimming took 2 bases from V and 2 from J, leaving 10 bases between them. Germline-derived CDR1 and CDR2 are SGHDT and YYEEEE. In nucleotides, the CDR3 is TGTGCCAGCAGCTTACGGACACCTAACACTGAAGCTTTCTTT. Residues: CASSLRTPNTEAFF.

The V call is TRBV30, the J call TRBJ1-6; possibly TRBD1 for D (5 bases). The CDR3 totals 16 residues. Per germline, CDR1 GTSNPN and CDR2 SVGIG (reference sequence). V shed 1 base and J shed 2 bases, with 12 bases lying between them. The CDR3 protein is CAWSALTETYNSPLHF. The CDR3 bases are TGTGCCTGGAGTGCCCTGACAGAGACCTATAATTCACCCCTCCACTTT.

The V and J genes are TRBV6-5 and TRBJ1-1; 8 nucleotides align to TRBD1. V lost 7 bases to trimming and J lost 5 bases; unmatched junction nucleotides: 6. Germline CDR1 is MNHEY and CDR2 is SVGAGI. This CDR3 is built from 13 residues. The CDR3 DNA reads TGTGCCAGCACCTTACAGGGGGGGACTGAAGCTTTCTTT. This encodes CASTLQGGTEAFF.